This T cell receptor (beta chain) appears in the sequencing data of a study of T-cell memory formation after mild COVID-19 (dated by TCRdb to the early 2020s). Broadly, across the study: TCR sequence clusters from the two donors were largely donor specific. In a couple of donors, T-cell clones that expanded and contracted after mild COVID-19 were followed by sequencing TCRalpha and TCRbeta repertoires longitudinally. The cohort comprised two young, previously healthy adult volunteers, one female and one male. What the authors observed across the whole study: SARS-CoV-2 specificity of the second-wave clones peaking on day 37 was not confirmed. The detection of some responding clones in pre-infection memory suggests that pre-existing cross-reactive memory T cells joined the SARS-CoV-2 response. The study covered only two mild cases, and larger cohorts including severe cases with pre-infection samples were considered necessary. Contracting CD4+ clones were found mainly in CM and EM memory subsets, while CD8+ clones were enriched in EMRA. Balanced CD4/CD8 phenotypes were observed for clones contracting from day 15 to 85, whereas a bias towards CD4+ was observed for a second wave of clones expanding from day 15 to 37.

Concerning this clonotype itself: The antigen this receptor binds is unknown. Per-base quality was not reported, and no clone a single base away is much larger than it.

V is clipped by 0 bases and J by 5 bases, and the sequence between their germline boundaries is 7 bases long. From the cysteine through the phenylalanine, the CDR3 covers 14 amino acids. CDR3 DNA only is kept here, 42 bases in frame from base 1. CDR1 and CDR2 were assigned from the germline V gene (reference sequence) as LNHNV and YYDKDF. Ficoll-Paque density gradient centrifugation was used to isolate PBMCs. TCRdb shows the sequencer as Illumina NovaSeq 6000. TCRalpha and TCRbeta cDNA libraries were constructed by 5'RACE with constant-segment primers, with sample barcodes and unique molecular identifiers being introduced. RNA was extracted from every sample with Trizol reagent. The libraries were amplified in two PCR steps, and the second step added a second sample barcode and Illumina TruSeq adapters. The libraries were sequenced on an Illumina NovaSeq using 2 x 150 bp paired-end reads. On the study's bioinformatics: Reads were demultiplexed and collapsed into UMI-guided consensus sequences with migec v1.2.7. Using mixcr v2.1.11, UMI consensuses were aligned to TRA and TRB V and J templates and then assembled into clonotypes. Clonotypes were classified as expanded or contracted when called significant by both edgeR and NoisET, with noise models trained on biological replicates. edgeR calls used a false discovery rate-adjusted p below 0.01 and a log2 fold-change threshold of 1. PCA with hierarchical clustering of max-normalized trajectories of the 1000 most abundant clonotypes was used as exploratory dynamics analysis. Separately sequenced CD4+ and CD8+ repertoires were used to assign a CD4 or CD8 phenotype to each responding clone. Using fastp trimming at Q25 and MiXCR clonotype assembly, TCRdb reanalyzed the public sequencing data and kept in-frame beta chains. Each CDR3 protein gets just one entry, which takes the most common genes and DNA from the rows behind it. TCRdb, not the authors, supplied the V and J calls. The sample table contains 50,000 or so distinct CDR3 sequences; only one count was recorded for around 10% of them. The ten largest account for over 9.5% of the sample.

The rearranged segments are TRBV15 and TRBJ2-2, with no confidently assigned D gene. This clonotype originated in an adult woman who had mild COVID-19 (a few samples of this study predate the infection). The sample titles of this study are shuffled in the database, so cell type and time point are left out; the donor was told from shared clones. Sample: PBMCs or a T cell subset sorted from them (not recorded which). The DNA sequence reads TGTGCCACCAGCAGAGATCAATCAACCGGGGAGCTGTTTTTT. Its amino acids are CATSRDQSTGELFF. Joined to the reference TRBV15 and TRBJ2-2 proteins, this CDR3 gives the full variable domain: DAMVIQNPRYQVTQFGKPVTLSCSQTLNHNVMYWYQQKSSQAPKLLFHYYDKDFNNEADTPDNFQSRRPNTSFCFLDIRSPGLGDTAMYLCATSRDQSTGELFFGEGSRLTVL.